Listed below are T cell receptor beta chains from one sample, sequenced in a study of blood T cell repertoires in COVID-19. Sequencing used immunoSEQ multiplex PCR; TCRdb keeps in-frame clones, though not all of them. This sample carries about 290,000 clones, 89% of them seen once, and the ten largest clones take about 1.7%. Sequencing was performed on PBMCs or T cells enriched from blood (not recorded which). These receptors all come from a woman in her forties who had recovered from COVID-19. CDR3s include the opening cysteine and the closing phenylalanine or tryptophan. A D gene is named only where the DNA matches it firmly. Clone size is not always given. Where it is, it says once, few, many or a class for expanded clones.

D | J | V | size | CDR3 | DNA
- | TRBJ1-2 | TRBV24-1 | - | CATEEGGYGYTF | TGTGCCACCGAGGAGGGAGGCTATGGCTACACCTTC
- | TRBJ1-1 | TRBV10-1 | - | CASSEGSKAFF | TGCGCCAGCAGTGAGGGCTCAAAGGCTTTCTTT
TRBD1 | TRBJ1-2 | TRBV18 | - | CASSRDDRARVNYGYTF | TGTGCCAGCTCACGCGACGACAGGGCCAGGGTTAACTATGGCTACACCTTC
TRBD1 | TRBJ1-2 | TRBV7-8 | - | CASSWTTGYGYTF | TGTGCCAGCAGCTGGACGACAGGGTATGGCTACACCTTC
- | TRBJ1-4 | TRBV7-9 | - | CASSLSKGLREKLFF | TGTGCCAGCAGCCTATCAAAGGGGTTACGGGAAAAACTGTTTTTT
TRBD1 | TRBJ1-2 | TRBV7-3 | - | CASSQGVTAAYGYTF | TGTGCCAGCAGCCAGGGGGTGACGGCGGCATATGGCTACACCTTC
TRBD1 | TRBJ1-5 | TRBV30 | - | CAWRGDSEGQPQHF | TGTGCCTGGAGGGGGGACAGCGAGGGTCAGCCCCAGCATTTT
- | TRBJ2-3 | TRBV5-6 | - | CASSFGSHADTQYF | TGTGCCAGCAGCTTCGGGAGCCACGCAGATACGCAGTATTTT
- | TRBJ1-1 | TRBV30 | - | CAWSVGKNTEAFF | TGTGCCTGGAGTGTGGGCAAGAACACTGAAGCTTTCTTT
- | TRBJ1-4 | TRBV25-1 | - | CASSGAPNQLFF | TGTGCCAGCAGTGGAGCACCAAATCAACTGTTTTTT
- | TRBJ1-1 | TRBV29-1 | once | CSVGGPRFMNTEAFF | TGCAGCGTTGGGGGCCCACGTTTCATGAACACTGAAGCTTTCTTT
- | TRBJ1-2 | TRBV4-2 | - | CASSQELRERYGYTF | TGTGCCAGCAGCCAAGAATTACGGGAACGCTATGGCTACACCTTC
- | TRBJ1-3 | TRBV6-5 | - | CASTAGNTIYF | TGTGCCAGCACCGCGGGCAACACCATATATTTT
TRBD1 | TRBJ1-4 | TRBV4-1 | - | CASSQYGTGVGEKLFF | TGCGCCAGCAGCCAGTACGGGACAGGGGTTGGCGAAAAACTGTTTTTT
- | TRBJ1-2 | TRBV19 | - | CASTLDWGDYGYTF | TGTGCCAGTACCCTGGACTGGGGGGACTATGGCTACACCTTC
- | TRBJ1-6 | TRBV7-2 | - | CASSLVFWSDNSPLHF | TGTGCCAGCAGCTTAGTCTTCTGGTCAGATAATTCACCCCTCCACTTT
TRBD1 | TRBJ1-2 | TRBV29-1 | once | CSVEDRGLYGYTF | TGCAGCGTTGAAGACAGGGGGCTGTATGGCTACACCTTC
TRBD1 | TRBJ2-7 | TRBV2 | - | CASSRVPGQGREQYF | TGTGCCAGCAGCCGCGTCCCGGGACAGGGGAGGGAGCAGTACTTC
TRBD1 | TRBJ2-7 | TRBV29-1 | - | CSVTGTGDLYEQYF | TGCAGCGTCACGGGGACAGGCGACCTCTACGAGCAGTACTTC
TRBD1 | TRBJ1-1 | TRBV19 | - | CASNPTGDYTEAFF | TGTGCCAGTAATCCTACAGGGGACTACACTGAAGCTTTCTTT